The 22 T cell receptor beta chains below were found in one sample sequenced in a study of blood T cells in healthy people across ages. A sample-barcoded 5' primer and a J-beta primer mix were used in a second PCR of roughly 6 to 11 cycles. One entry per CDR3 protein, called by TCRdb with MiXCR from the 5' RACE reads. Of around 1,900,000 distinct CDR3 sequences listed, around 42% are singletons. The sample consisted of blood. Receptor source: a human donor in good health.

The chain uses TRBV7-9 and TRBJ2-1; maybe TRBD2 (6 bases). Trimming removed 4 bases from V and 9 bases from J, with 16 bases in between. Germline values: CDR1 SEHNR, CDR2 FQNEAQ (reference sequence). This CDR3 region has 14 residues. The CDR3 sequence is CASSSRTTSLEQFF. CDR3 DNA sequence: TGTGCCAGCAGCTCCCGGACTACTTCCCTTGAGCAGTTCTTC.

The chain couples TRBV7-8 to TRBJ2-1; possible D gene TRBD2, 5 bases. CDR3 length equals 13 residues. Trimming pared 2 bases from V and 9 bases from J, leaving 11 bases between. Germline CDR1 and CDR2: SGHVS and FQNEAQ. The CDR3: CASSLMARGEQFF. The CDR3 region has the DNA TGTGCCAGCAGCTTAATGGCCCGGGGTGAGCAGTTCTTC.

The chain has TRBV30 and TRBJ1-1; D remains ambiguous. The CDR3 is 13 amino acids. V was trimmed by 1 base and J by 0 bases, leaving 6 bases between them. Germline V lookup: CDR1 GTSNPN, CDR2 SVGIG (reference sequence). CDR3 region: CAWSGHMNTEAFF. In nucleotides, the CDR3 is TGTGCCTGGAGTGGGCACATGAACACTGAAGCTTTCTTT.

The rearrangement joins TRBV2 to TRBJ1-2; no reliable D call. CDR3 length: 14 amino acids. The ends were cut back, 3 bases at V and 4 bases at J, with 12 bases in the middle. Germline lookup yields CDR1 SNHLY and CDR2 FYNNEI. As DNA, the CDR3 is TGTGCCAGCAGTGAGGGCTCTCCCATCTATGGCTACACCTTC. The encoded protein is CASSEGSPIYGYTF.

This clonotype was recorded only once. The chain is built from TRBV20-1 and TRBJ1-2; 7 nucleotides match TRBD1. Per the germline V gene, CDR1 is DFQATT and CDR2 is SNEGSKA (reference sequence). V shed 1 base and J 5 bases; nucleotides not matched to a gene: 4. This CDR3 has 13 amino acids. CDR3 sequence reads: CSARAPGQYGYTF. CDR3 nucleotide sequence: TGCAGTGCTAGAGCGCCGGGACAGTATGGCTACACCTTC.

This clonotype occurred many times. The chain carries TRBV20-1 and TRBJ2-7; no reliable D call. This CDR3 comprises 14 residues. Germline assignment: CDR1 DFQATT and CDR2 SNEGSKA (reference sequence). Trimming left V 5 bases short and J 0 bases short, with 14 bases between. This CDR3 reads CSAFPLGSSYEQYF. DNA for the CDR3: TGCAGTGCTTTTCCCCTCGGTTCCTCCTACGAGCAGTACTTC.

The chain has TRBV12-3 or TRBV12-4 and TRBJ2-1; 8 bases match TRBD2. Unmatched junction bases numbered 8, after V lost 6 bases and J lost 4 bases. The CDR3 consists of 15 residues. DNA of the CDR3: TGTGCCAGCAGAAGTCCGGGGGGGGTTTACAATGAGCAGTTCTTC. It encodes CASRSPGGVYNEQFF.

This clonotype has a handful of counts. The chain is built from TRBV2 and TRBJ1-6; D is perhaps TRBD1 (5 bases). The CDR3 sequence is 13 residues long. Trimming cost V 8 bases and J 8 bases, with 13 bases left between them. Looked up from germline, CDR1 is SNHLY and CDR2 is FYNNEI. CDR3 sequence (DNA): TGTGCCAGCTTTGGGGGGGGATATTCACCCCTCCACTTT. Translated, it gives CASFGGGYSPLHF.

This clonotype appeared a few times. The chain couples TRBV7-9 to TRBJ1-2, with D perhaps TRBD1 (6 bases). The V end was cut by 5 bases, the J end by 1 base, with 14 bases between. Germline values: CDR1 SEHNR, CDR2 FQNEAQ (reference sequence). The CDR3 runs 15 residues. The CDR3 reads CASSMDSAFNYGYTF. Written as DNA, the CDR3 is TGTGCCAGCAGCATGGACAGCGCTTTTAACTATGGCTACACCTTC.

This clonotype appeared a few times. This sequence joins TRBV27 and TRBJ2-1, with TRBD2 matching 9 bases. CDR1 is MNHEY, CDR2 SMNVEV, per germline (reference sequence). The V and J ends lost 4 bases and 4 bases, in that order; junction bases with no gene match: 5. CDR3 length: 15 residues. The chain's CDR3 is CASSSVAGEYNEQFF. In DNA form, the CDR3 reads TGTGCCAGCAGTTCAGTAGCGGGGGAGTACAATGAGCAGTTCTTC.

This clonotype has more than one count but fewer than ten. V usage is TRBV10-3 and J usage is TRBJ1-1, with a possible D match to TRBD1 (5 bases). The CDR3 consists of 14 residues. The V gene's germline CDR1 is ENHRY and CDR2 SYGVKD. V dropped 5 bases and J dropped 3 bases, with 13 bases sitting between them. The CDR3, as DNA: TGTGCCATCAGTCAGGAGGGGCGAGACACTGAAGCTTTCTTT. This translates into CAISQEGRDTEAFF.

There are a few counts of this clonotype. The gene calls are TRBV20-1 and TRBJ1-5; D is undetermined. Germline CDR1 is DFQATT and CDR2 is SNEGSKA (reference sequence). The CDR3 covers 9 residues. Trimming took 3 bases from V and 14 from J, leaving 8 bases between them. For the CDR3, the DNA is TGCAGTGCTAGTAGGATCGAGCATTTT. Translation gives CSASRIEHF.

This clonotype has only a few counts. The V gene is TRBV11-3, the J gene TRBJ2-5; D may correspond to TRBD1 or TRBD2 (6 bases each). Trimming cost V 1 base and J 3 bases, with 15 bases left between them. The CDR3 totals 16 residues. Germline CDR1 SGHNT, CDR2 YENEEA. CDR3 residues: CASSLVTRGRKETQYF. DNA for the CDR3: TGTGCCAGCAGCTTAGTGACTAGGGGGAGGAAAGAGACCCAGTACTTC.

The chain joins TRBV20-1 to TRBJ1-4, with D uncertain. From germline, CDR1 is DFQATT and CDR2 SNEGSKA (reference sequence). Trimming left V 1 base short and J 9 bases short, with 21 bases between. The CDR3 is 16 residues long. CDR3 loop: CSARGFTRSEPKKLFF. CDR3 in DNA: TGCAGTGCTAGAGGGTTCACGCGAAGTGAACCGAAAAAACTGTTTTTT.

This clonotype was seen a few times. The rearrangement links TRBV29-1 to TRBJ2-5; D not certain. The CDR3 sequence is 11 residues long. Trimming took off 7 bases at V and 5 bases at J, with 11 bases between the two ends. CDR1 is SQVTM, CDR2 ANQGSEA, per germline. In DNA, the CDR3 is TGCAGCGGCCTCACGACGGAGACCCAGTACTTC. It encodes CSGLTTETQYF.

This clonotype occurred once. This rearrangement joins TRBV7-9 to TRBJ1-1; D may be TRBD1 (5 bases). The CDR3 contains 13 residues. V gave up 2 bases and J gave up 8 bases, with 12 bases separating them. The germline V gene has CDR1 SEHNR and CDR2 FQNEAQ (reference sequence). The CDR3 DNA is TGTGCCAGCAGCTTATTCGCGGGACCCGAAGCTTTCTTT. Translated: CASSLFAGPEAFF.

This clonotype was seen a handful of times. The rearrangement joins TRBV29-1 to TRBJ1-2; tentatively, D is TRBD1 (5 bases). CDR1 is SQVTM and CDR2 is ANQGSEA in the germline V gene. The CDR3 runs to 17 residues. Trimming took off 1 base at V and 8 bases at J, with 26 bases between the two ends. CDR3 amino acids: CSVEVGRQLPSLEGYTF. The DNA of the CDR3 is TGCAGCGTTGAAGTCGGCAGACAGCTACCAAGCTTAGAAGGCTACACCTTC.

CDR3 nucleotide sequence: TGTGCCAGCACCGTCGGGGGGGCTGACGGCTACACCTTC. Translated: CASTVGGADGYTF. The chain recombines TRBV12-3 or TRBV12-4 with TRBJ1-2; D is possibly TRBD1 (6 bases). The CDR3 runs 13 residues. Trimming removed 7 bases at V and 8 bases at J, with 17 bases between.

This rearrangement joins TRBV5-1 to TRBJ1-1; the match to TRBD1 covers 7 bases. The CDR3 length is 15 residues. J was trimmed by 2 bases and V by 4 bases; bases with no gene match: 8. Germline-derived CDR1 and CDR2 are SGHRS and YFSETQ. The CDR3 DNA is TGCGCCAGCAGCCGAGGACAGGCGATTAACACTGAAGCTTTCTTT. It is translated as CASSRGQAINTEAFF.

A few counts support this clonotype. The chain joins TRBV7-2 to TRBJ1-1; D gene ambiguous. Between the trimmed V and J ends, which lost 4 bases and 11 bases, there was a span of 11 bases. Germline CDR1 and CDR2: SGHTA and FQGNSA. This CDR3 comprises 11 residues. The CDR3 DNA is TGTGCCAGCAGCTCCGTTACCGGGGCTTTCTTT. Translated, it gives CASSSVTGAFF.

The chain has TRBV7-8 and TRBJ1-2, with D uncertain. The CDR3 covers 15 residues. With 4 bases removed from V and 4 bases from J, the gap between germline ends came to 16 bases. The V gene's germline CDR1 is SGHVS and CDR2 FQNEAQ. The CDR3 sequence: CASSSPGVRAYGYTF. The CDR3 region has the DNA TGTGCCAGCAGCTCACCTGGGGTTAGGGCCTATGGCTACACCTTC.

The table lists this clonotype with a few counts. The V gene is TRBV10-3, the J gene TRBJ2-5, with D tentatively TRBD2 (6 bases). The V and J ends lost 5 bases and 4 bases respectively, with 11 bases between them. Germline values: CDR1 ENHRY, CDR2 SYGVKD. The CDR3 spans 13 residues. DNA for the CDR3: TGTGCCATCAGTTCCGGGACTCGAGAGACCCAGTACTTC. Translation gives CAISSGTRETQYF.